This T cell receptor beta chain was sequenced during a study of T cell repertoires in cytomegalovirus infection. Whole-study context: Indicated by public TCR beta signatures were CMV infection and matching HLA type.

Study outcomes and limitations: People with CMV and the relevant HLA were identified by cumulative public TCR beta family frequency. What dominated the ex vivo response were HLA-C-restricted CMV-specific TCR beta clonotypes.

One entry per CDR3 protein, called by TCRdb with MiXCR from the reads. The sample carries about 190,000 distinct CDR3 sequences, 28% recorded once. CDR1 and CDR2 (germline): SGHTA, FQGNSA. The CDR3 is 16 residues long. Trimming shortened V by 5 bases and J by 6 bases, and 20 bases separated the two germline ends. There are many counts of this clonotype. Its matching antigen is unknown. The source is a human donor in good health (CMV status not recorded). Some clones in this sample may be carry-over from other donors' samples. This chain connects TRBV7-2 to TRBJ1-5; TRBD1 might be the D (6 bases). Material: PBMCs. The CDR3: CASSPTPGGSRQPQHF. The CDR3 nucleotides are TGTGCCAGCAGCCCCACCCCGGGGGGCTCGCGTCAGCCCCAGCATTTT.